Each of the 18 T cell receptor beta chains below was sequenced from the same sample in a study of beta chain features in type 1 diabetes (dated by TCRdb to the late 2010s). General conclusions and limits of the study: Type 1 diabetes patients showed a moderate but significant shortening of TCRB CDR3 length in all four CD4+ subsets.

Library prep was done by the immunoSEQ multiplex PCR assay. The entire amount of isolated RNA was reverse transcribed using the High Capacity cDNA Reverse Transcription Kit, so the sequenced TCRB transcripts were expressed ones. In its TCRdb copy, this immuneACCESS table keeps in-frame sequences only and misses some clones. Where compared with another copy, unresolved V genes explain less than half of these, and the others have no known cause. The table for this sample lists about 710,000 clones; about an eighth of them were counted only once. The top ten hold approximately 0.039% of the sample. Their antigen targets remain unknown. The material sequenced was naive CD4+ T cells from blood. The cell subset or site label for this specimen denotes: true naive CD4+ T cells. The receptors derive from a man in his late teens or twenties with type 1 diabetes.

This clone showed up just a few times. The DNA for the CDR3 is TGCAGCGTTGAAGGCGGGAGGGCCTCCTACGAGCAGTACTTC. Translated: CSVEGGRASYEQYF. The gene calls are TRBV29-1 and TRBJ2-7; 9 nucleotides match TRBD2. Per the germline V gene, CDR1 is SQVTM and CDR2 is ANQGSEA. V gave up 1 base and J gave up 0 bases; unmatched junction bases: 1. The CDR3 loop spans 14 amino acids.

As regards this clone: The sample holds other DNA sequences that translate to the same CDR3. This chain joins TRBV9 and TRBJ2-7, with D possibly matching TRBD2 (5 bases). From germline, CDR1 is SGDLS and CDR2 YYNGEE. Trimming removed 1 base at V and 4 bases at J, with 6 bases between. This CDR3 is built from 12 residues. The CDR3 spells CASSVSGYEQYF. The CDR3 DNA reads TGTGCCAGCAGCGTATCGGGGTACGAGCAGTACTTC.

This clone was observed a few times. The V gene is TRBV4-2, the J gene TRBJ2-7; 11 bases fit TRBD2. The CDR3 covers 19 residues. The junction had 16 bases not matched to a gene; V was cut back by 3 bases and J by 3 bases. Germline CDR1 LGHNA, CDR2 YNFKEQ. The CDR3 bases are TGTGCCAGCAGCCAGGCCACAAAGGGGCCTAGCGGGGGGATCTACGAGCAGTACTTC. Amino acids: CASSQATKGPSGGIYEQYF.

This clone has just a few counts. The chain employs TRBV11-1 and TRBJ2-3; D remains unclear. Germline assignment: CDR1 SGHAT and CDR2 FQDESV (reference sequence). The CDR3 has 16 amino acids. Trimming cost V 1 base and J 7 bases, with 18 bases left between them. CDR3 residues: CASSLVLVPAGNTQYF. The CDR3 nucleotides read TGTGCCAGCAGCTTAGTTCTGGTACCCGCTGGAAATACGCAGTATTTT.

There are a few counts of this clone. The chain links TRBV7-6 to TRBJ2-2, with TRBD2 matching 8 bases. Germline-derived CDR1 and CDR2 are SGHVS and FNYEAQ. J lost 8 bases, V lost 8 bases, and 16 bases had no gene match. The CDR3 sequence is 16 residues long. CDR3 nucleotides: TGTGCCAGCTGCCCTACAGCGGGAGCGGGGTCAGGGGAGCTGTTTTTT. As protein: CASCPTAGAGSGELFF.

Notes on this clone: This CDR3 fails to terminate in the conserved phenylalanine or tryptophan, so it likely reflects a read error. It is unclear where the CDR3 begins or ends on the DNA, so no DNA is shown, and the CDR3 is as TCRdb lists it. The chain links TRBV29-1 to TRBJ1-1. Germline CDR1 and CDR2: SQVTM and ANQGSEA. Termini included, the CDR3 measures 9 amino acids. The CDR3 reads CSVERSVHG.

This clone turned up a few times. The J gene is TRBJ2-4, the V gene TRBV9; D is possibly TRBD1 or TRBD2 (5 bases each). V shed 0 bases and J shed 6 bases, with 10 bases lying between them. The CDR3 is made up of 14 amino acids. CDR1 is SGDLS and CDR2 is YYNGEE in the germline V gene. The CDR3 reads CASSVAGAGNIQYF. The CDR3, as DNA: TGTGCCAGCAGCGTAGCTGGGGCGGGAAACATTCAGTACTTC.

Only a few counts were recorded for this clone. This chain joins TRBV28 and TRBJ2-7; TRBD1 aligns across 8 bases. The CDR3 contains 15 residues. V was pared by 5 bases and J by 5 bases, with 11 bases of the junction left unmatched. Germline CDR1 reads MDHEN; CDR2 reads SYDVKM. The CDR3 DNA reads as TGTGCCAGCAGTCTAGCTCGGACAGGGTATAACGAGCAGTACTTC. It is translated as CASSLARTGYNEQYF.

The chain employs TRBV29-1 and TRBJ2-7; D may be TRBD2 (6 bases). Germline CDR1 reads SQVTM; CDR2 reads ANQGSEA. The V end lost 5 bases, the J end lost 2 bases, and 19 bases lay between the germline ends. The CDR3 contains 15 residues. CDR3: CSVRVGDSGPYEQYF. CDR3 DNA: TGCAGCGTTCGAGTAGGGGACTCCGGACCCTACGAGCAGTACTTC.

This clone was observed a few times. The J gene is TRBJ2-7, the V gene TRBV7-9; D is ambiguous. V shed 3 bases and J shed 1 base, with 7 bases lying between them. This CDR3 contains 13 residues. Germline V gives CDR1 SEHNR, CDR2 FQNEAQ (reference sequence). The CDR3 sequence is CASSFLGSYEQYF. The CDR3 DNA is TGTGCCAGCAGCTTTCTGGGGTCCTACGAGCAGTACTTC.

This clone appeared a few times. In DNA form, the CDR3 reads TGTGCCAGCTCACCAAACCCTCTCTGGACATATGAGCAGTTCTTC. Translation gives CASSPNPLWTYEQFF. This rearrangement joins TRBV18 to TRBJ2-1, with D possibly being TRBD1 (5 bases). V lost 2 bases and J 8 bases, leaving 16 bases between the germline ends. The CDR3 consists of 15 residues. CDR1 and CDR2 (germline): KGHSH, LQKENI.

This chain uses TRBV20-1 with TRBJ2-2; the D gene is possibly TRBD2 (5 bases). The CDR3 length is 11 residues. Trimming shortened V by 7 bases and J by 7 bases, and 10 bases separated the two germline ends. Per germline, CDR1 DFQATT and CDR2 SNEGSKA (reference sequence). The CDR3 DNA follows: TGCAGTGGTCGTCGGGGCGGGGAGCTGTTTTTT. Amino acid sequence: CSGRRGGELFF.

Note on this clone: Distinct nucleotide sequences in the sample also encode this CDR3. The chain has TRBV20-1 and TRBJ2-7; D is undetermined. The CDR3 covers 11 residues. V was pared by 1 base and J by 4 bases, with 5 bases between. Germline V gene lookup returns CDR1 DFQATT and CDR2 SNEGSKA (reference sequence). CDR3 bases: TGCAGTGCTAGAGTTGGGTACGAGCAGTACTTC. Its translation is CSARVGYEQYF.

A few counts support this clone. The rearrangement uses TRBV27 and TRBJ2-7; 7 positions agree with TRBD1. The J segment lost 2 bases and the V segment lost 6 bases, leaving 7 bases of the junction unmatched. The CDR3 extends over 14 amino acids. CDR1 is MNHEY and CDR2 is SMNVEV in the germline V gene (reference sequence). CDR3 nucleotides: TGTGCCAGCAGGGCTCGGGACAGCACCTACGAGCAGTACTTC. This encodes CASRARDSTYEQYF.

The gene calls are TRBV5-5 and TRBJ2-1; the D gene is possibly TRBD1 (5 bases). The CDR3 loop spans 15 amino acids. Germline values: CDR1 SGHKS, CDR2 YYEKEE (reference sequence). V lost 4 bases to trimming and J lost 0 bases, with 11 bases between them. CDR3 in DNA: TGTGCCAGCAGCCTGGGGCAGGGCTCCTACAATGAGCAGTTCTTC. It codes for CASSLGQGSYNEQFF.

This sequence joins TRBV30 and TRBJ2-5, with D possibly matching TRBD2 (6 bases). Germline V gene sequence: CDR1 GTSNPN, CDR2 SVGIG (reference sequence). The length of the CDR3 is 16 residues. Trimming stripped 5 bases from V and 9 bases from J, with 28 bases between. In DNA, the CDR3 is TGTGCCTGGGAAGATATTCCCAGGGCAATTACGGGGGCCCAGTACTTC. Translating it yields CAWEDIPRAITGAQYF.

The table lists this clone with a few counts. The CDR3 loop reads CASSTHTSYEQYF. In DNA, the CDR3 is TGTGCCAGCAGCACCCATACCTCCTACGAGCAGTACTTC. V gene TRBV27 combines with J gene TRBJ2-7, with D uncertain. Trimming took 6 bases from V and 0 from J, leaving 9 bases between them. In germline, CDR1 is MNHEY, CDR2 SMNVEV (reference sequence). This CDR3 is built from 13 residues.

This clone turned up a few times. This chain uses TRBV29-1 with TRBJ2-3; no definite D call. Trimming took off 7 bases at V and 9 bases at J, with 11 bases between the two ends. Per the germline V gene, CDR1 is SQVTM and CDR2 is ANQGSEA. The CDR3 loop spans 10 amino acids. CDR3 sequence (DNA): TGCAGCGGGGGAAAGGAAACGCAGTATTTT. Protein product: CSGGKETQYF.